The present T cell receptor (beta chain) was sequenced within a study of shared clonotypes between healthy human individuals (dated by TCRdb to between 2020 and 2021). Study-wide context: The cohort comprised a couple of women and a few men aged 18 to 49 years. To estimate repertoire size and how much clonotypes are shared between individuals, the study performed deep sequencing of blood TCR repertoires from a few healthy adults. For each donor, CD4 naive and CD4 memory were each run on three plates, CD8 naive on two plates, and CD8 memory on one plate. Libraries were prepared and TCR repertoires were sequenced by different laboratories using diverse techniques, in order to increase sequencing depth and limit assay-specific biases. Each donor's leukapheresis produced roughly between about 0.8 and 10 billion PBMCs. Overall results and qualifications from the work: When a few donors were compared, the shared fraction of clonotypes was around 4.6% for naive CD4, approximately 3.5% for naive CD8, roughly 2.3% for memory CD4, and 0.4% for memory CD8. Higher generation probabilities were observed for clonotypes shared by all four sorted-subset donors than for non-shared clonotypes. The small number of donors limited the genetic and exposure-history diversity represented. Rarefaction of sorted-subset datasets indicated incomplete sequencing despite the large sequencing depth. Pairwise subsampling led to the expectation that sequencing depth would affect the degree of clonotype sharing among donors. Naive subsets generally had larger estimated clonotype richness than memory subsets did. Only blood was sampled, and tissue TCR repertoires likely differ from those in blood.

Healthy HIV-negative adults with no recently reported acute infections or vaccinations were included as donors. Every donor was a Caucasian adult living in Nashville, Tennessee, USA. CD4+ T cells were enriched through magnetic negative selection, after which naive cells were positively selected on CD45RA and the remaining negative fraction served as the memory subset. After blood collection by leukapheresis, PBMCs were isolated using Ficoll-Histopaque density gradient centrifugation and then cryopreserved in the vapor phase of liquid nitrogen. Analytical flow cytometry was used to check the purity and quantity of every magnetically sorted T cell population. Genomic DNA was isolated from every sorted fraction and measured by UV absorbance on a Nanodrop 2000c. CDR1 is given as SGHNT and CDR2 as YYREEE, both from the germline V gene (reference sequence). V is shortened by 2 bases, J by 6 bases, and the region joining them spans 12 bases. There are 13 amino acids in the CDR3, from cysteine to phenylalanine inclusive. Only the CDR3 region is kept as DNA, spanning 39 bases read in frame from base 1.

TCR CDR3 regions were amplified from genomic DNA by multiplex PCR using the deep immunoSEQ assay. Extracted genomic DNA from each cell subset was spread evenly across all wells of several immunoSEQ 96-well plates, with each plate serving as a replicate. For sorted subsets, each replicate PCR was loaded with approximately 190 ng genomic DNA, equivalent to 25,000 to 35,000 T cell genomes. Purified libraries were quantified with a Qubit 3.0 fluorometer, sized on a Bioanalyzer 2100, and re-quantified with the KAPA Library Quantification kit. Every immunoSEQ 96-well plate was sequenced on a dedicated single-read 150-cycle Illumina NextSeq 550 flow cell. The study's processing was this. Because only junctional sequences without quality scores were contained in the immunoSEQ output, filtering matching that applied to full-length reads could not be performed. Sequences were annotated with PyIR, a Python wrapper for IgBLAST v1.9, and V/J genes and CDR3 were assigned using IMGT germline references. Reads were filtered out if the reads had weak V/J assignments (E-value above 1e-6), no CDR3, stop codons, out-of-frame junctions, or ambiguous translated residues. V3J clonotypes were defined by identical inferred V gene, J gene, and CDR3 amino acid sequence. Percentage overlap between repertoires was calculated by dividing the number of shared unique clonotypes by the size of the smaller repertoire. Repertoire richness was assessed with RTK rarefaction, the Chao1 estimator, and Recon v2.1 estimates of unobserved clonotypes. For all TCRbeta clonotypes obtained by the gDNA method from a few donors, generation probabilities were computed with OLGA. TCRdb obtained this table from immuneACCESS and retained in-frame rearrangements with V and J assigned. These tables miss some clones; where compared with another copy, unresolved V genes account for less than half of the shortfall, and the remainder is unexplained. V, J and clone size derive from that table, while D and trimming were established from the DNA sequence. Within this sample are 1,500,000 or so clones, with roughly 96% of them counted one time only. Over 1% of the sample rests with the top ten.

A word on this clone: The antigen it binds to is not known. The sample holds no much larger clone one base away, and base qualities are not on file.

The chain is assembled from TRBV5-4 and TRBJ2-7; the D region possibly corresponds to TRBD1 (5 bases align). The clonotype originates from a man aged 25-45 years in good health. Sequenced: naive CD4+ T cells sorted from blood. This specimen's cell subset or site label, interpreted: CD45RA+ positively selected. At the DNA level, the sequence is TGTGCCAGCAGCTTTGAACAGGTGGCCGAGCAGTACTTC. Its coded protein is CASSFEQVAEQYF. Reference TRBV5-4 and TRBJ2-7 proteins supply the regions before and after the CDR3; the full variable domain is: ETGVTQSPTHLIKTRGQQVTLRCSSQSGHNTVSWYQQALGQGPQFIFQYYREEENGRGNFPPRFSGLQFPNYSSELNVNALELDDSALYLCASSFEQVAEQYFGPGTRLTVT.